Shown below are 6 T cell receptor beta chains from a single sample sequenced in a study of blood T cell repertoires in COVID-19. The protocol was immunoSEQ multiplex PCR, while the TCRdb copy is restricted to in-frame clones and leaves out a portion. In the table there are hundreds of thousands of clones, 80% to 90% of which are singletons. The sequenced material came from PBMCs or T cells enriched from blood (not recorded which). The origin of the receptors is a woman in her 40s who had been exposed to COVID-19.

There are a few counts of this clone. This chain connects TRBV29-1 to TRBJ2-3, with 11 bases aligning to TRBD1. The CDR3 spans 16 residues. The junction had 5 bases not matched to a gene; V was cut back by 3 bases and J by 0 bases. The germline V gene has CDR1 SQVTM and CDR2 ANQGSEA. CDR3 protein: CSVDWDRGASTDTQYF. CDR3 DNA sequence: TGCAGCGTTGACTGGGACAGGGGGGCTAGCACAGATACGCAGTATTTT.

This clone was counted at least ten times. The rearrangement uses TRBV7-2 and TRBJ1-1; no firm D call. Germline-derived CDR1 and CDR2 are SGHTA and FQGNSA. Trimming cost V 5 bases and J 6 bases, with 10 bases left between them. The CDR3 has 12 residues. In DNA, the CDR3 is TGTGCCAGCAGCCCTCTCTTCCCTGAAGCTTTCTTT. It yields the protein CASSPLFPEAFF.

This clone was detected only a few times. J is TRBJ1-2 and V is TRBV5-1; TRBD1 agrees at 10 bases. The junction had 7 bases not matched to a gene; V was cut back by 4 bases and J by 7 bases. There are 14 residues in the CDR3. Germline CDR1 is SGHRS and CDR2 is YFSETQ. The CDR3 sequence: CASSLKGTGAGYTF. CDR3 nucleotide sequence: TGCGCCAGCAGCCTGAAAGGGACAGGGGCTGGCTACACCTTC.

The chain recombines TRBV19 with TRBJ1-5; the D gene is possibly TRBD1 (5 bases). V gave up 5 bases and J gave up 2 bases, with 13 bases separating them. CDR3 size: 15 residues. Germline V gives CDR1 LNHDA, CDR2 SQIVND (reference sequence). This CDR3 is CASSVRGEGNQPQHF. The CDR3, as DNA: TGTGCCAGTAGTGTTAGGGGTGAGGGCAATCAGCCCCAGCATTTT.

This chain joins TRBV6-5 and TRBJ1-3; weak D call: TRBD1 (6 bases). Trimming stripped 6 bases from V and 0 bases from J, with 12 bases between. The CDR3 has 15 amino acids. Per the germline V gene, CDR1 is MNHEY and CDR2 is SVGAGI. The CDR3 protein is CASRSNRDSGNTIYF. The CDR3 DNA is TGTGCCAGCAGGTCTAACAGGGACTCTGGAAACACCATATATTTT.

The chain is built from TRBV10-3 and TRBJ2-1, with D possibly TRBD2 on 7 matching bases. V shed 7 bases and J shed 5 bases, with 18 bases lying between them. The CDR3 spans 15 residues. CDR1 ENHRY and CDR2 SYGVKD come from the germline V gene. The CDR3 reads CAITEGGDNDNEQFF. CDR3 nucleotide sequence: TGTGCCATCACCGAGGGGGGGGACAACGACAATGAGCAGTTCTTC.